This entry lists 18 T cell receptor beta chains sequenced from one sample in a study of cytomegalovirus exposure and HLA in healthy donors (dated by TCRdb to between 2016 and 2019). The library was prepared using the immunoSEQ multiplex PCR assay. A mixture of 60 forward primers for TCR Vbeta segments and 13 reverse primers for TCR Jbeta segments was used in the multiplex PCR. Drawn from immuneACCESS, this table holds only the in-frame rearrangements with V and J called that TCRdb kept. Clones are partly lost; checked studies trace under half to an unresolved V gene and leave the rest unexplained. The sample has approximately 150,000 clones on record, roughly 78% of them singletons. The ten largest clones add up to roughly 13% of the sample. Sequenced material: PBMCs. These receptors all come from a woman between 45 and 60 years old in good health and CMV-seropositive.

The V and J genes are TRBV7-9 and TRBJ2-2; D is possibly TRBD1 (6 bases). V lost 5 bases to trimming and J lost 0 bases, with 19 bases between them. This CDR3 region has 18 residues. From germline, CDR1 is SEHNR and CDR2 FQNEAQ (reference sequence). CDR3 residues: CASSLRTAVVPNTGELFF. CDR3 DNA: TGTGCCAGCAGCCTCCGGACAGCGGTTGTCCCGAACACCGGGGAGCTGTTTTTT.

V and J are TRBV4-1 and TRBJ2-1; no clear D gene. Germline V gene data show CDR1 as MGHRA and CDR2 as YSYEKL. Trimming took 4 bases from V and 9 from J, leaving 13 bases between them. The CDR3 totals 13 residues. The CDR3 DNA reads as TGCGCCAGCAGCCCCCAAGAACGCGGTGAGCAGTTCTTC. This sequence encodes CASSPQERGEQFF.

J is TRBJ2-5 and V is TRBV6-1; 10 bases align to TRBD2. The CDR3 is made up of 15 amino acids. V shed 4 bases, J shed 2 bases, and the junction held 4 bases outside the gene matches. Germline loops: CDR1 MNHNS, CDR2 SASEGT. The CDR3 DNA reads TGTGCCAGCAGTGGGCTAGCGGGGGAGCAAGAGACCCAGTACTTC. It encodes CASSGLAGEQETQYF.

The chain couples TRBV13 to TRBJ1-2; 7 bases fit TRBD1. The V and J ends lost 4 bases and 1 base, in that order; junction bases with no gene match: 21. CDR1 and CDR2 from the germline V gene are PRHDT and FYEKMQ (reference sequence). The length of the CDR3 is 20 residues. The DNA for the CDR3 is TGTGCCAGCAGCTCCCACAATCGACAGGGACCTACCAGACTTAACTATGGCTACACCTTC. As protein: CASSSHNRQGPTRLNYGYTF.

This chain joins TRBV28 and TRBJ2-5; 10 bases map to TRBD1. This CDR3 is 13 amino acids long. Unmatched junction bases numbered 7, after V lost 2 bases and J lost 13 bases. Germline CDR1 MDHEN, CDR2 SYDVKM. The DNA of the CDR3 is TGTGCCAGCAGTTTAATGAGGGGGACAGGGGCGTACTTC. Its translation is CASSLMRGTGAYF.

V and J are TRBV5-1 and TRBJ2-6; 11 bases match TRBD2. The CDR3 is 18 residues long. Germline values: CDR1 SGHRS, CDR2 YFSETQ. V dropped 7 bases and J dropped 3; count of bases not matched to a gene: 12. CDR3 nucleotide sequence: TGCGCCAGCCAGTGGGGACTAGCGGATCTGGATGGGGCCAACGTCCTGACTTTC. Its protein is CASQWGLADLDGANVLTF. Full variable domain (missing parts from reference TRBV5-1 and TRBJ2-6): KAGVTQTPRYLIKTRGQQVTLSCSPISGHRSVSWYQQTPGQGLQFLFEYFSETQRNKGNFPGRFSGRQFSNSRSEMNVSTLELGDSALYLCASQWGLADLDGANVLTFGAGSRLTVL.

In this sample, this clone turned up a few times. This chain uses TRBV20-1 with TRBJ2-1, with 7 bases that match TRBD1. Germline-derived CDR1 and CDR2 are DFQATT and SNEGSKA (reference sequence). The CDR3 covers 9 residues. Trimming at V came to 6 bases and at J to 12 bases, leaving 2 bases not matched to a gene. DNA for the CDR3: TGCAGTGCCGGGACAGCGCAGTTCTTC. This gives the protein CSAGTAQFF.

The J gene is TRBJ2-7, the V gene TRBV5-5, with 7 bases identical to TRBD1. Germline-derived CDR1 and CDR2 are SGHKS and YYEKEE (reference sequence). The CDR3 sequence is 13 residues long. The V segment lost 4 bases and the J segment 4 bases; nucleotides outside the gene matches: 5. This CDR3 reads CASSQQQGYEQYF. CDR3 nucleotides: TGTGCCAGCAGCCAGCAACAGGGGTACGAGCAGTACTTC. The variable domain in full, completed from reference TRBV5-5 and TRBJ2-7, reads DAGVTQSPTHLIKTRGQQVTLRCSPISGHKSVSWYQQVLGQGPQFIFQYYEKEERGRGNFPDRFSARQFPNYSSELNVNALLLGDSALYLCASSQQQGYEQYFGPGTRLTVT.

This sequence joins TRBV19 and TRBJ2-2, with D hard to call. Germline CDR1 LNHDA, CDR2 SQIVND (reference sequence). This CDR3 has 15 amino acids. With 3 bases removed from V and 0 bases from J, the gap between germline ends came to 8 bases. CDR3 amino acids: CASSMAETNTGELFF. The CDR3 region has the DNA TGTGCCAGTAGTATGGCCGAAACGAACACCGGGGAGCTGTTTTTT. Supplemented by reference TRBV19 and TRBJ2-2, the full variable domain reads DGGITQSPKYLFRKEGQNVTLSCEQNLNHDAMYWYRQDPGQGLRLIYYSQIVNDFQKGDIAEGYSVSREKKESFPLTVTSAQKNPTAFYLCASSMAETNTGELFFGEGSRLTVL.

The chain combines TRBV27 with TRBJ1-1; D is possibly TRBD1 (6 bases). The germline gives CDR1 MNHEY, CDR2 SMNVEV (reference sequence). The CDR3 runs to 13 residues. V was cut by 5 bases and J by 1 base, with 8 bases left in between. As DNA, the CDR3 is TGTGCCAGCAGTCCGGGACAGAACACTGAAGCTTTCTTT. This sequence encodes CASSPGQNTEAFF.

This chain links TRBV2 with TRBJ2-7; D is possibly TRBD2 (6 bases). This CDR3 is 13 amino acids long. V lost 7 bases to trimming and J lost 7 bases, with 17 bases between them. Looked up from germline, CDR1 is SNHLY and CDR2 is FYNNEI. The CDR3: CASNLEWGVEQYF. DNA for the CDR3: TGTGCCAGCAACTTGGAATGGGGGGTTGAGCAGTACTTC.

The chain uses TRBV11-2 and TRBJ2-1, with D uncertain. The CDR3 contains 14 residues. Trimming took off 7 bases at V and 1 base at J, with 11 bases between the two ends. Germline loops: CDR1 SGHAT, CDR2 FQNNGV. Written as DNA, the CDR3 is TGTGCCAGCATCCCCCCCGGGTCCTACAATGAGCAGTTCTTC. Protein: CASIPPGSYNEQFF.

CDR3 DNA sequence: TGTGCCAGCAGCTTAAGCGAGCAGGGGAGTCAGCCCCAGCATTTT. It is translated as CASSLSEQGSQPQHF. The chain is built from TRBV11-2 and TRBJ1-5; D may be TRBD1 (6 bases). V lost 2 bases, J lost 6 bases, and 14 bases lay in between. Germline-derived CDR1 and CDR2 are SGHAT and FQNNGV. The CDR3 is made up of 15 amino acids.

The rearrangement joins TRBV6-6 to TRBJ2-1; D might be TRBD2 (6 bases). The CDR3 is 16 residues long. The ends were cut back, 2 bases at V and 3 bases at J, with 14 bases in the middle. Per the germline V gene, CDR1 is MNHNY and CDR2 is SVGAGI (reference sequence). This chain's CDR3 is CASSYGPGLLYNEQFF. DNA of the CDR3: TGTGCCAGCAGTTACGGTCCGGGACTTCTCTACAATGAGCAGTTCTTC.

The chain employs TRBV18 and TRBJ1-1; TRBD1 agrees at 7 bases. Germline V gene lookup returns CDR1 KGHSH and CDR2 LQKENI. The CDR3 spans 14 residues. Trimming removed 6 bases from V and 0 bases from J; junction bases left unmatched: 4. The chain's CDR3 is CASSPGTVNTEAFF. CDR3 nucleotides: TGTGCCAGCTCCCCCGGGACAGTGAACACTGAAGCTTTCTTT.

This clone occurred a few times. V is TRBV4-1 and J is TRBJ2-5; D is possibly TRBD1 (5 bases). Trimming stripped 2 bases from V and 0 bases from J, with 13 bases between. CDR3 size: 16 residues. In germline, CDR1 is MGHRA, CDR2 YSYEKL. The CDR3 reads CASSQPDSTYQETQYF. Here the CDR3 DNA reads TGCGCCAGCAGCCAACCAGACAGCACTTACCAAGAGACCCAGTACTTC.

The CDR3 protein is CASSLAQGLAGGHLKDEQFF. CDR3 DNA: TGCGCCAGCAGCTTGGCCCAGGGACTAGCGGGGGGGCATCTAAAGGATGAGCAGTTCTTC. The chain recombines TRBV5-1 with TRBJ2-1; 16 positions match TRBD2. Germline V lookup: CDR1 SGHRS, CDR2 YFSETQ. V was clipped by 0 bases and J by 8 bases; unmatched bases: 14. The CDR3 contains 20 residues.

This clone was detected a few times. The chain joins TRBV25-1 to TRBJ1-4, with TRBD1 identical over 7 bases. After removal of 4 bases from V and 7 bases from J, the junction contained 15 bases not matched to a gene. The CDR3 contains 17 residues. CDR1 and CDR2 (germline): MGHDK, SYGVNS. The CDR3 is CASSVPPKTGWSEKLFF. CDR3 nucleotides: TGTGCCAGCAGTGTCCCTCCCAAGACAGGGTGGAGTGAAAAACTGTTTTTT.